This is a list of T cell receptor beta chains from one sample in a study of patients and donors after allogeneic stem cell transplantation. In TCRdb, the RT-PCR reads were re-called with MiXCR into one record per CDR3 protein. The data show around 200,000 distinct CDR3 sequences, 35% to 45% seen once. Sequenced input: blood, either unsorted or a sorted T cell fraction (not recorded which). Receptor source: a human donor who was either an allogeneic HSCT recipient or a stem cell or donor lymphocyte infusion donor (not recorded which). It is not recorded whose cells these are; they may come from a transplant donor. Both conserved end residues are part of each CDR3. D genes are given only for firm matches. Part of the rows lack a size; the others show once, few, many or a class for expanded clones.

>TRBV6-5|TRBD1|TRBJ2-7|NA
TGTGCCAGCAGTTACTCGGGGACAGGGGACCACGAGCAGTACTTC
CASSYSGTGDHEQYF
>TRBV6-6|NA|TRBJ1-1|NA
TGTGCCAGCCGGGGGCCGAACACTGAAGCTTTCTTT
CASRGPNTEAFF
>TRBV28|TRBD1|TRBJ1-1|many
TGTGCCAGCACGGGACAGGGACGGACTGAAGCTTTCTTT
CASTGQGRTEAFF
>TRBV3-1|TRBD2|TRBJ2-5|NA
TGTGCCAGCAGCCAAGGATGGACTAGCGAAATCCAAGAGACCCAGTACTTC
CASSQGWTSEIQETQYF
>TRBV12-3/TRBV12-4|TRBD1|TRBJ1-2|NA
TGTGCCAGCAGTGTCGACAGGGGCTATGGCTACACCTTC
CASSVDRGYGYTF
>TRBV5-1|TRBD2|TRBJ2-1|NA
TGCGCCAGCAGCTTCGGGGGGGCGAATGAGCAGTTCTTC
CASSFGGANEQFF
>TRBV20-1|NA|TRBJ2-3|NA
TGCAGTGCTCCTCATATAGATACGCAGTATTTT
CSAPHIDTQYF
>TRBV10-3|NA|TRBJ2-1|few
TGTGCCATCAGTGACAGGAATGAGCAGTTCTTC
CAISDRNEQFF
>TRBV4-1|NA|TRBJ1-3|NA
TGCGCCAGCAGCCGGACAGAAGCTGGAAACACCATATATTTT
CASSRTEAGNTIYF
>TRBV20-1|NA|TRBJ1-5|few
TGCAGTGCTAGAGATGAGGGCGGGAGCAATCAGCCCCAGCATTTT
CSARDEGGSNQPQHF
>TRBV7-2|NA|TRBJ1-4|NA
TGTGCCAGCAGCTTAGGAGGGAATGTTGAAAAACTGTTTTTT
CASSLGGNVEKLFF
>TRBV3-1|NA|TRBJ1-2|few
TGTGCCAGCAGCCAACGATGGGCCAACTATGGCTACACCTTC
CASSQRWANYGYTF
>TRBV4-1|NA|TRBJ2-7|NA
TGCGCCAGCAGCCAAGATAGGAGCCGAGCGCGCTCCTACGAGCAGTACTTC
CASSQDRSRARSYEQYF
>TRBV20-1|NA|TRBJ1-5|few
TGCAGTGCTAGTCTGGCCCTCAATCAGCCCCAGCATTTT
CSASLALNQPQHF
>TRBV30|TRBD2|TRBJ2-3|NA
TGTGCCTGGAGTCCGCTAGCGGGGGCCACAGATACGCAGTATTTT
CAWSPLAGATDTQYF
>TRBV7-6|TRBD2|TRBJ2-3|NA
TGTGCCAGCAGCTTACTAGCGAGCGGGGGCCTCACAGATACGCAGTATTTT
CASSLLASGGLTDTQYF
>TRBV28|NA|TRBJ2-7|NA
TGTGCCAGCAGTTTGGGATCGGACCAGTACTTC
CASSLGSDQYF
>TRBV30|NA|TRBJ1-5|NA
TGTGCCTGGAGTTGGAGGGGAACCGGGACCCCCCAGCATTTT
CAWSWRGTGTPQHF
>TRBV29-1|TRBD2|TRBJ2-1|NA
TGCAGCGCCAGACCAGCGGGGGGGACCTACAATGAGCAGTTCTTC
CSARPAGGTYNEQFF
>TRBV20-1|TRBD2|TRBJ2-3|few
TGCAGTGCTAGAGCGGGGGGGGCCGGAGATACGCAGTATTTT
CSARAGGAGDTQYF
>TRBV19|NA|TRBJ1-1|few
TGTGCCAGTAGTCCCGACGAAATGAACACTGAAGCTTTCTTT
CASSPDEMNTEAFF
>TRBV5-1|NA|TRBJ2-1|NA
TGCGCCAGCAGCTCAGGGTACAATGAGCAGTTCTTC
CASSSGYNEQFF
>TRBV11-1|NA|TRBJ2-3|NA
TGTGCCAGCAGCTTAGTCGGCCTAGCTCTAGGAGGCACAGATACGCAGTATTTT
CASSLVGLALGGTDTQYF
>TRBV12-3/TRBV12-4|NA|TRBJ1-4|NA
TGTGCCAGCAGTAACCCGGGGGAAAAACTGTTTTTT
CASSNPGEKLFF
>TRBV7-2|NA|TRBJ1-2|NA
TGTGCCAGCAGCTTAGGGACCCAGATGGCGGGCTACACCTTC
CASSLGTQMAGYTF
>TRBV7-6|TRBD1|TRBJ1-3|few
TGTGCCAGCAGCCCCAGACAGGGGCACACCATATATTTT
CASSPRQGHTIYF
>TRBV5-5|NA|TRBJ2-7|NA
TGTGCCAGCAGCTTGGGTGGCAGTAGTAAGTACGAGCAGTACTTC
CASSLGGSSKYEQYF
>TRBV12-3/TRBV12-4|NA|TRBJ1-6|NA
TGTGCCAGCAGTTTTCGGCGGCCCGGTCGCTCACCCCTCCACTTT
CASSFRRPGRSPLHF
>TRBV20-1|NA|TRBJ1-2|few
TGCAGTGTGAGCCCTTCAAACTATGGCTACACCTTC
CSVSPSNYGYTF
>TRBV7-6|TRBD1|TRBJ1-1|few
TGTGCCAGCAGCCTGGGGACTGACAGGGTAGCTTTCTTT
CASSLGTDRVAFF
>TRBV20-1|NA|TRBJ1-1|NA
TGCAGTGCTAGAGTGGCACCGAACACTGAAGCTTTCTTT
CSARVAPNTEAFF
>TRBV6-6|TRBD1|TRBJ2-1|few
TGTGCCAGCAAAAGTAGGACAGGTTCCTACAATGAGCAGTTCTTC
CASKSRTGSYNEQFF
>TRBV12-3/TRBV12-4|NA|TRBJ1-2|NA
TGTGCCAGCAGTTTAGGGTACCACTATGGCTACACCTTC
CASSLGYHYGYTF
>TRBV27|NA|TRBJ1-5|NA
TGTGCCAGCAGTTTATCGAGGACGGGGAATCAGCCCCAGCATTTT
CASSLSRTGNQPQHF
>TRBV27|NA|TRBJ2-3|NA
TGTGCCAGCAGTTTATCGCCCGGACGGATGTCCACAGATACGCAGTATTTT
CASSLSPGRMSTDTQYF
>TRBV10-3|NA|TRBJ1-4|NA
TGTGCCATCAGTGAGGCGGGGGGTGGAACTAATGAAAAACTGTTTTTT
CAISEAGGGTNEKLFF
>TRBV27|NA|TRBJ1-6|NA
TGTGCCAGCACCCCGACGTTACACTATAATTCACCCCTCCACTTT
CASTPTLHYNSPLHF
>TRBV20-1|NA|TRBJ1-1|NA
TGCAGTGCTAGAGTGAACAGGGACACTGAAGCTTTCTTT
CSARVNRDTEAFF
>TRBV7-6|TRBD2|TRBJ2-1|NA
TGTGCCAGCAGCTTAGGAGCGGGGGTCGACAATGAGCAGTTCTTC
CASSLGAGVDNEQFF
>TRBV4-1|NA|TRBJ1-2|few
TGCGCCAGCAGCCAAGACCGGGACGGCTATGGCTACACCTTC
CASSQDRDGYGYTF
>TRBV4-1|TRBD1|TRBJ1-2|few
TGCGCCAGCAGCCAGACGGGACAGGTCTATGGCTACACCTTC
CASSQTGQVYGYTF
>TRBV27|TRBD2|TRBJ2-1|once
TGTGCCAGCAGTTTTGGGCGGGGGGGCTCCTACAATGAGCAGTTCTTC
CASSFGRGGSYNEQFF
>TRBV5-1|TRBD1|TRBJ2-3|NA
TGCGCCAGCAGCCCTCCGGGACAGGGCCGTGTGGGGACAGATACGCAGTATTTT
CASSPPGQGRVGTDTQYF
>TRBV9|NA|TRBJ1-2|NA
TGTGCCAGCAGTGTCGGGGCAGCCCCTAACTATGGCTACACCTTC
CASSVGAAPNYGYTF
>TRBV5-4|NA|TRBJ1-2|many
TGTGCCAGCCGCCCAGGTGAGGGAGTCAGCTACACCTTC
CASRPGEGVSYTF
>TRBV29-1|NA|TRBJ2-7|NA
TGCAGCGCCGGGACTCAGTTCTACGAGCAGTACTTC
CSAGTQFYEQYF
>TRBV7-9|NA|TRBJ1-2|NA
TGTGCCAGCAGTCCCAATGGCTTTTTAAGGGGCGTCGACTATGGCTACACCTTC
CASSPNGFLRGVDYGYTF
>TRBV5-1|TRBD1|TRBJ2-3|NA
TGCGCCAGCAGCCATTCGGGACAGGGGTTTACTAGCACAGATACGCAGTATTTT
CASSHSGQGFTSTDTQYF
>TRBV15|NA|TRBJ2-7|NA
TGTGCCACCAGCAGAGATCTGTCCATCTACGAGCAGTACTTC
CATSRDLSIYEQYF
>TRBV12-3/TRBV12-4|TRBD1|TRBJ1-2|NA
TGTGCCAGCAGTTTCGACAGGGCGACAGGCTACACCTTC
CASSFDRATGYTF
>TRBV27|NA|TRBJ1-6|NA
TGTGCCAGCAGAGGGGTCGTGGCCCTCTATAATTCACCCCTCCACTTT
CASRGVVALYNSPLHF
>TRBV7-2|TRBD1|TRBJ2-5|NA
TGTGCCAGCAGCTTAGCGACAGGGCGAACCCAGTACTTC
CASSLATGRTQYF
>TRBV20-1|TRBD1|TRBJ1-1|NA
TGCAGTGCGGCCGGCAGGGGGTACACTGAAGCTTTCTTT
CSAAGRGYTEAFF
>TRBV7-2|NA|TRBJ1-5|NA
TGTGCCAGCAGCTTGGTTTCTCGTCAGCCCCAGCATTTT
CASSLVSRQPQHF